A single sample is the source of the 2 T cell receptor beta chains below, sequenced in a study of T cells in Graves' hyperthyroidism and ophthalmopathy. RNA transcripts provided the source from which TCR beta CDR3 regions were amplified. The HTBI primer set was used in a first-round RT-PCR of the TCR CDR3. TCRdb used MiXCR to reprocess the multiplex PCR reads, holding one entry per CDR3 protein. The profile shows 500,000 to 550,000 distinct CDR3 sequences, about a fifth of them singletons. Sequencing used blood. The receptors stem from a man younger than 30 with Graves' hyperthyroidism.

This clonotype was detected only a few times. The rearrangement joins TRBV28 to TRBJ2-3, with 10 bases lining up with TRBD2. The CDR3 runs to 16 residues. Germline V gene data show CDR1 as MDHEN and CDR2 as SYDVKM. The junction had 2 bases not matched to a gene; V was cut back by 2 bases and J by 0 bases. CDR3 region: CASSLRAGGSTDTQYF. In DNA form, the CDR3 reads TGTGCCAGCAGTTTAAGAGCGGGGGGGAGCACAGATACGCAGTATTTT. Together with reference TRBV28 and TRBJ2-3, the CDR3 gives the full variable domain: DVKVTQSSRYLVKRTGEKVFLECVQDMDHENMFWYRQDPGLGLRLIYFSYDVKMKEKGDIPEGYSVSREKKERFSLILESASTNQTSMYLCASSLRAGGSTDTQYFGPGTRLTVL.

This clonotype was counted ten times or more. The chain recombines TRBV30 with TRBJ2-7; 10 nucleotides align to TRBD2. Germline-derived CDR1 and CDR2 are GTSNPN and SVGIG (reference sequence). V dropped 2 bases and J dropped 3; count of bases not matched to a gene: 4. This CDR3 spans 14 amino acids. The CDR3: CAWSTSGEYYEQYF. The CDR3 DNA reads TGTGCCTGGAGTACTAGCGGGGAATACTACGAGCAGTACTTC.